Listed below are T cell receptor beta chains from one sample, sequenced in a study of T-cell reconstitution after alpha-beta-depleted transplantation in children. TCRdb re-called the PCR reads with MiXCR, one entry per CDR3 protein. Of around 440,000 distinct CDR3 sequences listed, 10% to 13% are singletons. The sequencing here drew on PBMCs, taken before TCRalphabeta/CD19-depleted stem cell transplant. The receptors shown here come from a child aged 2 to 15 with inherited bone marrow failure, due to receive a stem cell transplant. The CDR3 runs from the conserved cysteine through the conserved F or W. A D gene is named only where the DNA matches it firmly. For some rows the clone size is stated as once, few or many, or as a class when expanded; others skip it.

j_gene,d_gene,abundance,v_gene,CDR3aa,CDR3nt
TRBJ2-7,.,few,TRBV7-2,CASSPRAPPSEQYF,TGTGCCAGCAGCCCCCGAGCGCCACCGAGCGAGCAGTACTTC
TRBJ1-1,.,many,TRBV9,CASTAPLGPTEAFF,TGTGCCAGCACCGCCCCGTTGGGCCCGACTGAAGCTTTCTTT
TRBJ2-7,TRBD2,many,TRBV7-2,CASSFGTSGSEEQYF,TGTGCCAGCAGCTTCGGGACTAGCGGGAGTGAGGAGCAGTACTTC
TRBJ2-5,.,many,TRBV10-3,CAISERGLQETQYF,TGTGCCATCAGTGAGCGGGGGCTGCAAGAGACCCAGTACTTC
TRBJ2-5,TRBD1,.,TRBV6-1,CASSPPPTGGGGTQYF,TGTGCCAGCAGTCCTCCTCCGACAGGGGGTGGAGGGACCCAGTACTTC
TRBJ2-5,.,many,TRBV27,CASRSRVVEETQYF,TGTGCCAGCAGAAGCAGGGTCGTGGAAGAGACCCAGTACTTC
TRBJ2-1,TRBD2,many,TRBV15,CATSRDAGTSGTNEQFF,TGTGCCACCAGCAGAGACGCCGGGACTAGCGGGACAAATGAGCAGTTCTTC
TRBJ2-2,TRBD2,.,TRBV5-1,CASQSRLAGNTGELFF,TGCGCCAGCCAAAGCAGGCTAGCGGGGAACACCGGGGAGCTGTTTTTT
TRBJ2-7,.,many,TRBV4-1,CASSPIGQNSYEQYF,TGCGCCAGCAGCCCCATAGGACAGAATTCCTACGAGCAGTACTTC
TRBJ1-2,.,many,TRBV25-1,CASSEGKIRGYTF,TGTGCCAGCAGTGAAGGGAAAATTAGAGGCTACACCTTC
TRBJ2-7,.,many,TRBV30,CAWSLGSMGEQYF,TGTGCCTGGAGTCTCGGGAGTATGGGCGAGCAGTACTTC
TRBJ2-2,.,many,TRBV7-9,CASSSEGGGELFF,TGTGCCAGCAGCTCCGAGGGTGGCGGGGAGCTGTTTTTT
TRBJ2-5,.,many,TRBV7-9,CASSTAGGPQETQYF,TGTGCCAGCAGCACCGCGGGTGGACCTCAAGAGACCCAGTACTTC
TRBJ2-7,TRBD2,.,TRBV11-2,CASSSGGTSRLF,TGTGCCAGCAGCTCTGGGGGGACTAGCAGATTATTC
TRBJ2-5,.,many,TRBV5-6,CASSLAPETQYF,TGTGCCAGCAGCTTGGCCCCAGAGACCCAGTACTTC
TRBJ2-1,TRBD2,.,TRBV15,CATSRPGGLAGVDEQFF,TGTGCCACCAGCAGACCGGGGGGCCTAGCGGGAGTAGATGAGCAGTTCTTC
TRBJ2-1,.,many,TRBV7-9,CASSLVLVSNEQFF,TGTGCCAGCAGCTTAGTTCTTGTCTCCAATGAGCAGTTCTTC
TRBJ2-7,TRBD2,many,TRBV12-3/TRBV12-4,CASSLGTSGNEQYF,TGTGCCAGCAGTTTAGGGACTAGCGGGAACGAGCAGTACTTC
TRBJ2-7,.,many,TRBV12-3/TRBV12-4,CASSRHQGSYEQYF,TGTGCCAGCAGTCGTCATCAGGGGTCCTACGAGCAGTACTTC
TRBJ1-2,.,many,TRBV20-1,CSAREWGYGYTF,TGCAGTGCTAGAGAATGGGGCTATGGCTACACCTTC
TRBJ2-1,.,many,TRBV9,CASSRSGSYNEQFF,TGTGCCAGCAGTCGTAGCGGTTCCTACAATGAGCAGTTCTTC
TRBJ2-7,TRBD1,.,TRBV7-9,CASSPRSTGRSYEQYF,TGTGCCAGCAGCCCTAGGTCGACAGGGAGATCCTACGAGCAGTACTTC